This entry is about one T cell receptor beta chain. This clonotype came up many times. The target of this receptor is not known. It has no much larger one-base neighbor in the sample; base qualities were not kept. This sample stems from a study of breast tumors, draining lymph nodes, adjacent tissues (dated by TCRdb to 2016 to 2017). In the study overall: The study compared TCR beta repertoires across tumor, adjacent nontumor tissue and axillary lymph nodes from breast cancer patients. The study aimed to assess the relationships and possible T-cell exchange between tumor, surrounding tissue and draining lymph node repertoires in human breast cancer. The investigation overall reported the following: A scenario in which most tumor T cells derive from the lymph node and then expand within tumor tissue was judged to be consistent with the data. Tumor and nontumor tissue repertoires were significantly more similar in luminal-like than in basal-like breast cancer. Tumor T-cell repertoires showed less diversity than lymph node repertoires and more diversity than nontumor tissue repertoires, and tumor T-cell repertoires showed preferential V and J gene usage. The study presented the conclusion that tumor T cells originate in lymph nodes as consistent with a hypothesis, not as something directly demonstrated.

The lymph node samples were taken from the axillary draining lymph nodes of breast cancer patients. V is pared back by 4 bases and J by 0 bases, with 13 bases lying between the germline termini. The germline V gene (reference sequence) provides CDR1 GTSNPN and CDR2 SVGIG. The CDR3, from cysteine to phenylalanine, totals 15 residues. The kept DNA is CDR3 alone, 45 bases in frame from the first base. The listed sequencing device is Illumina HiSeq 2000. Multiplex PCR amplification was used to generate the TCR beta chain libraries. The amplified TCR beta chain products were analyzed by high-throughput sequencing. The public reads were reanalyzed by TCRdb: fastp trimming at Q25, MiXCR alignment, in-frame beta chains only. Rows with one shared CDR3 protein collapse into an entry with the most common genes and DNA. This sample is represented by 150,000 to 200,000 distinct CDR3 sequences; roughly 35% of them were singletons. The ten biggest clones cover roughly 3.8% of the sample.

This receptor chain uses TRBV30 and TRBJ1-3, and possibly TRBD1, on 6 matching bases. Sequenced input: axillary lymph node tissue. The receptor comes from a female donor with breast cancer. Some clones in this sample may be carry-over from other donors' samples. CDR3 protein: CAWMNRELSGNTIYF. The nucleotide sequence reads as follows: TGTGCCTGGATGAACAGGGAACTCTCTGGAAACACCATATATTTT.